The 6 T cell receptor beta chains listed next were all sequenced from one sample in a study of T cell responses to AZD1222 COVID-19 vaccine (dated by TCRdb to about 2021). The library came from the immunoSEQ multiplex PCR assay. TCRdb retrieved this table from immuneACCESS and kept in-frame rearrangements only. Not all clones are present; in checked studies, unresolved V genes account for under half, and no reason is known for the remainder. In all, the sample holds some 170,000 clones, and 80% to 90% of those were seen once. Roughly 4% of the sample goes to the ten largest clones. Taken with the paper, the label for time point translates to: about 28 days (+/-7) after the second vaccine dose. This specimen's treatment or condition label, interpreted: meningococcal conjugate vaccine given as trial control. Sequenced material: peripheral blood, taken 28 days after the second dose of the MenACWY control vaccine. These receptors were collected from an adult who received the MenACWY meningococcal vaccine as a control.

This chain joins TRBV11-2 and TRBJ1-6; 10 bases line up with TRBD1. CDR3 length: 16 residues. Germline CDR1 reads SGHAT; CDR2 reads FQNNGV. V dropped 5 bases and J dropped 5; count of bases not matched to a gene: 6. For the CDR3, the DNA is TGTGCCAGCAGCCAAAGACAGGGGGCTGATAATTCACCCCTCCACTTT. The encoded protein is CASSQRQGADNSPLHF.

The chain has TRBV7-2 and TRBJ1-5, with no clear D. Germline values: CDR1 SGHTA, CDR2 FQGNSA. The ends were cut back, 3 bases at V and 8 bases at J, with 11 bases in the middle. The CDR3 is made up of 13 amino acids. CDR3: CASSFTPLEPQHF. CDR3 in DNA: TGTGCCAGCAGCTTCACCCCCTTAGAGCCCCAGCATTTT.

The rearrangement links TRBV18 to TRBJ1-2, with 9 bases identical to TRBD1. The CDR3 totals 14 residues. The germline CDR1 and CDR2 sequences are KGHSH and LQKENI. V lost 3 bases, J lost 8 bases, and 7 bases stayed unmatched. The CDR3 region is CASSPSRTGDGYTF. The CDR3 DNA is TGTGCCAGCTCACCGTCGAGGACAGGGGACGGCTACACCTTC.

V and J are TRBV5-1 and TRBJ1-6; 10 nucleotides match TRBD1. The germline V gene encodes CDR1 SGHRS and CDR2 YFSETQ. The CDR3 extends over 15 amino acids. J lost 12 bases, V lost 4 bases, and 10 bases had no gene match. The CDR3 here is CASSEDRGQTGPLHF. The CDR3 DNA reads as TGCGCCAGCAGCGAAGACAGGGGGCAAACCGGACCCCTCCACTTT.

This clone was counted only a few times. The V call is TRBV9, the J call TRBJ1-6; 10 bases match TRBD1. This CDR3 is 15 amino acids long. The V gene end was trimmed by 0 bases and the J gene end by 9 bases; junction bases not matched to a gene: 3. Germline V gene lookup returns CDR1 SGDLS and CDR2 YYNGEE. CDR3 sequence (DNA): TGTGCCAGCAGCGTAGGAGGGACAGGGGTTTCACCCCTCCACTTT. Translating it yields CASSVGGTGVSPLHF.

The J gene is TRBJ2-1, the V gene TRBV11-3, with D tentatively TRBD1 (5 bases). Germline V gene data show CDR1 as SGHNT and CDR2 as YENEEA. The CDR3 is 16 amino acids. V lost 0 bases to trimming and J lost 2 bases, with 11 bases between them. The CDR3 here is CASSLEGQEAYNEQFF. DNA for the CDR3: TGTGCCAGCAGCTTAGAGGGGCAGGAAGCCTACAATGAGCAGTTCTTC.